This TCR beta chain emerged from a study of T cell repertoires in cytomegalovirus infection. Study-level background: The public TCR beta signatures pointed to both CMV infection and matching HLA type.

This clonotype was seen a few times. TCRdb independently ran MiXCR on the reads; one entry per CDR3 protein. Of over 150,000 distinct CDR3 sequences in the sample, approximately 19% were seen once. The CDR3 is 13 residues long. V gave up 0 bases and J gave up 4 bases, with 6 bases separating them. CDR1 and CDR2 (germline): SGHDN, FVKESK. This clonotype was obtained from a human donor in good health (CMV status not recorded). Some clones in this sample may be carry-over from other donors' samples. Material for sequencing was PBMCs. The V gene is TRBV14, the J gene TRBJ1-2; D not resolved. In DNA, the CDR3 is TGTGCCAGCAGCCAAGATTTGACCTATGGCTACACCTTC. It encodes CASSQDLTYGYTF.